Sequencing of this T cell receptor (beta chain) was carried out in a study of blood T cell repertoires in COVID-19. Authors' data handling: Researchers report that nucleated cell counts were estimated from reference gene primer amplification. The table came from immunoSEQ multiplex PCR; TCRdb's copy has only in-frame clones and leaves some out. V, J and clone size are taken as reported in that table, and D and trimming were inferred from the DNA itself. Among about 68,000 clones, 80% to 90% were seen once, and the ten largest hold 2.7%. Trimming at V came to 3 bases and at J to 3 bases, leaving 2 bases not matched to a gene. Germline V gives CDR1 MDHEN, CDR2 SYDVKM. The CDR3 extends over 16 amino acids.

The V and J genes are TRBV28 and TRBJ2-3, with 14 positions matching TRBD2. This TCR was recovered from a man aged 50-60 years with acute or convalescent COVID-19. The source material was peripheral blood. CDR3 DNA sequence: TGTGCCAGCAGTTTGGGACTAGCGGGAGAGACAGATACGCAGTATTTT. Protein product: CASSLGLAGETDTQYF.